One and the same sample provided the 24 T cell receptor beta chains below, sequenced in a study of T-cell memory formation after mild COVID-19. TCRdb ran MiXCR on the 5' RACE reads and lists one entry per CDR3 protein. The sample comprises under 110,000 distinct CDR3 sequences, more than 15% of which are singletons, and 25% to 35% rests with the top ten. The sequencing input was PBMCs or a T cell subset sorted from them (not recorded which). The receptor set was obtained from an adult woman who had mild COVID-19 (a few samples of this study predate the infection). Cell type and time point are not known.

In this sample, this clonotype turned up many times. The chain carries TRBV9 and TRBJ2-7; perhaps TRBD2 as D (5 bases). V shed 1 base and J shed 2 bases, with 10 bases lying between them. The CDR3 runs to 14 residues. CDR1 SGDLS and CDR2 YYNGEE come from the germline V gene. CDR3 in amino acids: CASSVSGSAYEQYF. The CDR3 DNA is TGTGCCAGCAGCGTATCGGGTAGCGCCTACGAGCAGTACTTC.

The rearrangement links TRBV6-2 or TRBV6-3 to TRBJ2-1; TRBD1 matches 9 bases. CDR3 size: 14 residues. Germline loops: CDR1 MNHEY, CDR2 SVGEGT. The junction had 2 bases not matched to a gene; V was cut back by 8 bases and J by 0 bases. CDR3 in amino acids: CASQGQGSYNEQFF. Here the CDR3 DNA reads TGTGCCAGCCAGGGACAGGGCTCCTACAATGAGCAGTTCTTC.

The genes are TRBV9 and TRBJ1-5; no definite D call. There are 14 residues in the CDR3. Germline V CDR1 and CDR2: SGDLS, YYNGEE. The ends were cut back, 0 bases at V and 3 bases at J, with 7 bases in the middle. This CDR3 reads CASSVGQNNQPQHF. The CDR3 region has the DNA TGTGCCAGCAGCGTAGGGCAGAACAATCAGCCCCAGCATTTT. The full variable domain, rest sourced from reference TRBV9 and TRBJ1-5, is DSGVTQTPKHLITATGQRVTLRCSPRSGDLSVYWYQQSLDQGLQFLIQYYNGEERAKGNILERFSAQQFPDLHSELNLSSLELGDSALYFCASSVGQNNQPQHFGDGTRLSIL.

This clonotype came up a few times. The chain links TRBV12-3 or TRBV12-4 to TRBJ1-5, with TRBD1 identical over 10 bases. Unmatched junction bases numbered 14, after V lost 5 bases and J lost 4 bases. The CDR3 extends over 18 amino acids. The CDR3 sequence: CASSTGTGDIFPNQPQHF. For the CDR3, the DNA is TGTGCCAGCAGTACCGGGACAGGGGACATTTTTCCAAATCAGCCCCAGCATTTT.

This clonotype was recorded a few times. The V gene is TRBV4-1, the J gene TRBJ1-4; TRBD1 agrees at 11 bases. Germline-derived CDR1 and CDR2 are MGHRA and YSYEKL. V was pared by 5 bases and J by 3 bases, with 11 bases of the junction left unmatched. CDR3 length equals 18 residues. In nucleotides, the CDR3 is TGCGCCAGCAGCGAAGCGGGACAGGGGGTTTCGGCTAATGAAAAACTGTTTTTT. Protein: CASSEAGQGVSANEKLFF.

This clonotype was seen ten or more times. The J gene is TRBJ2-1, the V gene TRBV12-3 or TRBV12-4; D gene uncertain. This CDR3 has 13 amino acids. Trimming removed 3 bases at V and 7 bases at J, with 10 bases between. CDR3 sequence: CASSLEIQNEQFF. The CDR3 coding sequence is TGTGCCAGCAGTTTGGAGATACAGAATGAGCAGTTCTTC.

This clonotype was picked up a small number of times. V and J are TRBV12-3 or TRBV12-4 and TRBJ2-5, with D perhaps TRBD1 (6 bases). The ends were cut back, 6 bases at V and 1 base at J, with 21 bases in the middle. The CDR3 runs to 17 residues. As DNA, the CDR3 is TGTGCCAGCAGCCAATCACGGACAGCCGAACCCCAAGAGACCCAGTACTTC. Protein product: CASSQSRTAEPQETQYF.

The rearrangement links TRBV7-9 to TRBJ1-1, with TRBD1 matching 8 bases. CDR1 and CDR2 (germline): SEHNR, FQNEAQ (reference sequence). The CDR3 is made up of 15 amino acids. Trimming took 5 bases from V and 1 from J; bases not matched to a gene: 6. The CDR3 here is CASSDTDRANTEAFF. DNA of the CDR3: TGTGCCAGCAGCGATACGGACAGGGCGAACACTGAAGCTTTCTTT.

This clonotype has a handful of counts. The chain couples TRBV9 to TRBJ2-7; D uncertain. Trimming removed 4 bases at V and 0 bases at J, with 29 bases between. CDR1 is SGDLS, CDR2 YYNGEE, per germline. The CDR3 runs 20 residues. CDR3 residues: CASSNPGPLSRAINSYEQYF. As DNA, the CDR3 is TGTGCCAGCAGCAATCCCGGGCCGCTGTCACGGGCTATTAACTCCTACGAGCAGTACTTC. Drawing the rest from reference TRBV9 and TRBJ2-7, the complete variable domain is DSGVTQTPKHLITATGQRVTLRCSPRSGDLSVYWYQQSLDQGLQFLIQYYNGEERAKGNILERFSAQQFPDLHSELNLSSLELGDSALYFCASSNPGPLSRAINSYEQYFGPGTRLTVT.

This clonotype was recorded a few times. The gene calls are TRBV7-9 and TRBJ2-1; 8 nucleotides agree with TRBD2. After removal of 6 bases from V and 10 bases from J, the junction contained 8 bases not matched to a gene. The CDR3 length is 13 residues. Germline assignment: CDR1 SEHNR and CDR2 FQNEAQ (reference sequence). The CDR3 loop reads CASSSAGGGEQFF. The CDR3 nucleotides are TGTGCCAGCAGTTCGGCGGGAGGCGGCGAGCAGTTCTTC.

The V and J genes are TRBV6-1 and TRBJ2-4, with D perhaps given as TRBD1 or TRBD2 (7 bases each). This CDR3 contains 15 residues. Deletions cut 6 bases from V and 5 bases from J, with 17 bases between. Germline CDR1 is MNHNS and CDR2 is SASEGT. The CDR3 spells CASSDPSGGENIQYF. The CDR3 DNA sequence: TGTGCCAGCAGCGACCCCTCAGGGGGGGAAAACATTCAGTACTTC.

J is TRBJ2-7 and V is TRBV6-5; the D is unclear. Germline CDR1 MNHEY, CDR2 SVGAGI. The CDR3 loop spans 14 amino acids. The V end was cut by 2 bases, the J end by 0 bases, with 8 bases between. The CDR3 protein is CASSYLPNSYEQYF. DNA for the CDR3: TGTGCCAGCAGTTACCTTCCTAACTCCTACGAGCAGTACTTC.

This clonotype has more than one count but fewer than ten. J is TRBJ2-3 and V is TRBV7-6, with D perhaps given as TRBD1 or TRBD2 (5 bases each). This CDR3 has 13 residues. The germline CDR1 and CDR2 sequences are SGHVS and FNYEAQ. Trimming stripped 0 bases from V and 4 bases from J, with 5 bases between. In DNA form, the CDR3 reads TGTGCCAGCAGCTTAGCGGGGGCAGATACGCAGTATTTT. As protein: CASSLAGADTQYF.

In nucleotides, the CDR3 is TGTGCCAGCAGTCGCCGGGACAGGGTTGTACACGAGCAGTACTTC. Protein: CASSRRDRVVHEQYF. This chain joins TRBV2 and TRBJ2-7; 9 bases match TRBD1. Germline V gene data show CDR1 as SNHLY and CDR2 as FYNNEI. The CDR3 sequence is 15 residues long. V shed 5 bases and J 5 bases; nucleotides not matched to a gene: 10. Filled out from reference TRBV2 and TRBJ2-7, the complete variable domain reads EPEVTQTPSHQVTQMGQEVILRCVPISNHLYFYWYRQILGQKVEFLVSFYNNEISEKSEIFDDQFSVERPDGSNFTLKIRSTKLEDSAMYFCASSRRDRVVHEQYFGPGTRLTVT.

The gene calls are TRBV18 and TRBJ1-1, with D unclear. Germline CDR1 reads KGHSH; CDR2 reads LQKENI. This CDR3 region has 14 residues. With 3 bases removed from V and 3 bases from J, the gap between germline ends came to 11 bases. CDR3 protein: CASSPWGSDTEAFF. Here the CDR3 DNA reads TGTGCCAGCTCACCTTGGGGATCGGACACTGAAGCTTTCTTT.

The chain links TRBV5-1 to TRBJ2-7; D possibly corresponds to TRBD1 (5 bases). This CDR3 is built from 15 residues. Germline-derived CDR1 and CDR2 are SGHRS and YFSETQ. Trimming took off 0 bases at V and 2 bases at J, with 12 bases between the two ends. CDR3 sequence reads: CASSLEPGITYEQYF. The CDR3 coding sequence is TGCGCCAGCAGCTTGGAACCAGGGATCACCTACGAGCAGTACTTC.

This chain links TRBV20-1 with TRBJ2-5, with D perhaps being TRBD1 or TRBD2 (6 bases each). V was pared by 6 bases and J by 1 base, with 18 bases between. The germline CDR1 and CDR2 sequences are DFQATT and SNEGSKA (reference sequence). This CDR3 has 15 residues. The CDR3 protein is CSAIQRGEAQETQYF. The DNA for the CDR3 is TGCAGTGCCATACAGAGGGGGGAGGCCCAAGAGACCCAGTACTTC.

This clonotype was detected many times. The rearrangement uses TRBV5-5 and TRBJ2-1, with 12 bases matching TRBD2. This CDR3 has 13 amino acids. Trimming cost V 5 bases and J 9 bases; bases outside gene matches: 3. Looked up from germline, CDR1 is SGHKS and CDR2 is YYEKEE (reference sequence). CDR3 in DNA: TGTGCCAGCAGTCGGACTAGCGGGACTGAGCAGTTCTTC. This gives the protein CASSRTSGTEQFF. Based on the CDR3 plus reference TRBV5-5 and TRBJ2-1, the full variable domain is DAGVTQSPTHLIKTRGQQVTLRCSPISGHKSVSWYQQVLGQGPQFIFQYYEKEERGRGNFPDRFSARQFPNYSSELNVNALLLGDSALYLCASSRTSGTEQFFGPGTRLTVL.

This clonotype was detected only a few times. The gene calls are TRBV7-9 and TRBJ2-1; the match to TRBD2 covers 16 bases. The length of the CDR3 is 18 residues. Germline CDR1 SEHNR, CDR2 FQNEAQ (reference sequence). With 5 bases clipped from V and 5 bases from J, the junction kept 9 bases outside the gene matches. This chain's CDR3 is CASSLGTSGRVGNNEQFF. DNA for the CDR3: TGTGCCAGCAGCCTGGGGACTAGCGGGAGGGTTGGCAACAATGAGCAGTTCTTC.

This rearrangement joins TRBV4-1 to TRBJ1-5; D not resolved. The CDR3 length is 13 residues. V was shortened by 2 bases and J by 4 bases, with 6 bases between the two germline ends. In germline, CDR1 is MGHRA, CDR2 YSYEKL. CDR3 sequence: CASSQTLNQPQHF. In DNA, the CDR3 is TGCGCCAGCAGCCAAACCCTTAATCAGCCCCAGCATTTT.

This chain links TRBV2 with TRBJ2-2; D is unresolved. V lost 3 bases to trimming and J lost 2 bases, with 13 bases between them. This CDR3 has 16 amino acids. From germline, CDR1 is SNHLY and CDR2 FYNNEI. The CDR3 nucleotides are TGTGCCAGCAGTGATGGTGTGAGTCTTAACACCGGGGAGCTGTTTTTT. Protein: CASSDGVSLNTGELFF. The full variable domain, with the rest looked up from reference TRBV2 and TRBJ2-2, is EPEVTQTPSHQVTQMGQEVILRCVPISNHLYFYWYRQILGQKVEFLVSFYNNEISEKSEIFDDQFSVERPDGSNFTLKIRSTKLEDSAMYFCASSDGVSLNTGELFFGEGSRLTVL.

The rearrangement joins TRBV27 to TRBJ2-3; either TRBD1 or TRBD2 may fit D (5 bases each). The CDR3 is 14 residues long. Germline V CDR1 and CDR2: MNHEY, SMNVEV (reference sequence). The V end lost 5 bases, the J end lost 4 bases, and 13 bases lay between the germline ends. The CDR3 bases are TGTGCCAGCAGTCCAAGCGGACAACCAGATACGCAGTATTTT. Translating gives CASSPSGQPDTQYF.

This clonotype was counted a few times. The chain uses TRBV6-6 and TRBJ2-1; no definite D call. Per germline, CDR1 MNHNY and CDR2 SVGAGI (reference sequence). The ends were cut back, 2 bases at V and 8 bases at J, with 7 bases in the middle. The CDR3 contains 12 residues. Written as DNA, the CDR3 is TGTGCCAGCAGTTACGGCAGCCATGAGCAGTTCTTC. Amino acids: CASSYGSHEQFF.

This clonotype was picked up a small number of times. The chain links TRBV20-1 to TRBJ2-1, with 8 bases matching TRBD1. The CDR3 is 16 residues long. The V gene end was trimmed by 6 bases and the J gene end by 8 bases; junction bases not matched to a gene: 18. Germline V CDR1 and CDR2: DFQATT, SNEGSKA (reference sequence). CDR3 bases: TGCAGTGCCCCGGACGGGAACAGGGGGTTCGGCGATGAGCAGTTCTTC. The encoded protein is CSAPDGNRGFGDEQFF.